This T cell receptor beta chain emerged from a study of blood T cell repertoires in COVID-19 (dated by TCRdb to the early 2020s). Describing the broader study: Collaborator samples came from the United States, Italy and Spain and covered acute and convalescent phases of COVID-19. The prospective study material was composed of cDNA or gDNA derived from T cells, B-cell-depleted T cells, or PBMCs. Deeply sampled blood TCRbeta repertoires from subjects exposed to, actively infected with, or recovered from COVID-19 were included in the dataset. The repertoires were released in a freely available public database intended as a resource for research on the immune response to SARS-CoV-2. Samples were obtained from the ongoing ImmuneRACE study (first 160 participants) and from over a thousand subjects provided by 6 global collaborators. A de-identified subject ID, COVID-19 status, age in years and sex were almost always included in the sample metadata. HLA class I and class II types, where available, came from metadata supplied by the sample provider rather than from assay-based typing. The paper as a whole reports these results and caveats: Clinical and demographic metadata were provided uncurated, with the amount varying by source and participant.

Collaborating institutions collected whole blood in K2EDTA tubes following their own protocols. Collaborator samples were shipped for TCRbeta analysis as frozen whole blood, isolated PBMCs, or DNA extracted from either sample type. Trimming at the junction amounts to 0 bases on V and 2 bases on J, and the germline ends lie 6 bases apart. The cysteine opens and the phenylalanine closes a CDR3 of 15 amino acids. Only the CDR3 part of the read is kept: 45 bases, read in frame from the first base. Reading the germline V gene gives CDR1 SGHRS and CDR2 YFSETQ. TCRbeta CDR3 regions were amplified from genomic DNA using the immunoSEQ Assay, a bias-controlled multiplex PCR. The study's own analysis went as follows. Nucleated cell counts per sample were estimated from amplification of reference gene primers within the assay. Sequence reads were collapsed and filtered to measure the absolute abundance of every unique TCRbeta CDR3 rearrangement. For each sample, productive Simpson clonality was calculated by taking the square root of Simpson's diversity index across productive rearrangements. TCRdb obtained this table from immuneACCESS and retained in-frame rearrangements with V and J assigned. These tables miss some clones; where compared with another copy, unresolved V genes account for less than half of the shortfall, and the remainder is unexplained. V and J calls and clone size follow that table, whereas D and trimming were derived from the DNA. In this sample the table shows tens of thousands of clones, roughly 85% of which occur a single time. The ten biggest clones cover more than 7.5% of the sample.

This clone was found a few times. No cognate antigen has been identified for it. Per-base quality was not reported, and no clone a single base away is much larger than it. Sample: peripheral blood. The V and J genes are TRBV5-1 and TRBJ1-6, and the D gene may be TRBD1, 5 bases matching. The sequence was collected from a man at least 80 years old with active COVID-19. The DNA sequence reads TGCGCCAGCAGCTTGGAGGGGACCTATAATTCACCCCTCCACTTT. The encoded protein is CASSLEGTYNSPLHF. This CDR3, with the reference TRBV5-1 and TRBJ1-6 proteins standing in past its ends, gives the full variable domain KAGVTQTPRYLIKTRGQQVTLSCSPISGHRSVSWYQQTPGQGLQFLFEYFSETQRNKGNFPGRFSGRQFSNSRSEMNVSTLELGDSALYLCASSLEGTYNSPLHFGNGTRLTVT.